This is a list of T cell receptor beta chains from one sample in a study of shared clonotypes between healthy human individuals. Produced via immunoSEQ multiplex PCR; TCRdb's table is partial and in-frame only. The top ten hold about 0.064% of the sample, which has more than 400,000 clones, 90% to 96% seen once. The sample comprised naive CD4+ T cells sorted from blood. These TCRs come from a woman under 40 in good health. Both conserved end residues are part of each CDR3. The D gene is left open where the match is weak. Not every row has a clone size; where given, it reads once, few, many or a size class.

clone_size cdr3_length j_call v_call d_call cdr3_nt cdr3_aa
- 11 TRBJ2-7 TRBV7-2 - TGTGCCAGCAGCTTCCACTACGAGCAGTACTTC CASSFHYEQYF
- 16 TRBJ1-5 TRBV11-3 - TGTGCCGAACTTCCCCCCCGCCAGGGGAGAAATCAGCCCCAGCATTTT CAELPPRQGRNQPQHF
- 15 TRBJ1-4 TRBV7-3 - TGTGCCAGCAGCTTATTAGGGTTGCCTAATGAAAAACTGTTTTTT CASSLLGLPNEKLFF
- 14 TRBJ2-3 TRBV15 - TGTGCCACCAGCAGAGCGGGTAGCACAGATACGCAGTATTTT CATSRAGSTDTQYF
- 16 TRBJ2-1 TRBV27 TRBD2 TGTGCCAGCAGTTTTCTAGCGGGACCTTCCTACAATGAGCAGTTCTTC CASSFLAGPSYNEQFF
- 17 TRBJ2-1 TRBV5-4 TRBD2 TGTGCCAGCAGCTCTAAACTAGCGGGAGGGCCGTACGATGAGCAGTTCTTC CASSSKLAGGPYDEQFF
- 14 TRBJ2-7 TRBV19 - TGTGCCAGTAGTATTAGCCCCCCCTCCTCCGAGCAGTACTTC CASSISPPSSEQYF
- 18 TRBJ2-6 TRBV27 TRBD1 TGTGCCAGCAGTCGCGACAGGGCCCCTCGCCCTGGGGCCAACGTCCTGACTTTC CASSRDRAPRPGANVLTF
- 16 TRBJ2-1 TRBV28 TRBD1 TGTGCCAGCAGTCCACCCGACAGGGTGGGATACAATGAGCAGTTCTTC CASSPPDRVGYNEQFF
- 13 TRBJ2-1 TRBV5-6 - TGTGCCAGCAGCTTACCCACAGGAGGTGAGCAGTTCTTC CASSLPTGGEQFF
- 15 TRBJ1-2 TRBV25-1 - TGTGCCAGCAGCTTAGGACAGCCGGTTGGGTATGGCTACACCTTC CASSLGQPVGYGYTF
- 13 TRBJ1-2 TRBV2 - TGTGCCAGCAGTGTGGGGGAGACCTATGGCTACACCTTC CASSVGETYGYTF
- 15 TRBJ2-3 TRBV6-1 - TGTGCCAGCAGTTCTATCCCCGCCTCTACAGATACGCAGTATTTT CASSSIPASTDTQYF
few 14 TRBJ1-1 TRBV29-1 - TGCAGCGTGGATCAACAGGGTGAGTACACTGAAGCTTTCTTT CSVDQQGEYTEAFF
- 14 TRBJ2-7 TRBV27 - TGTGCCATCAGTGAAGGAGTCGGGGGATACGAGCAGTACTTC CAISEGVGGYEQYF
once 14 TRBJ2-7 TRBV19 - TGTGCCAGTAACCGTCGGGGATTAGAGTACGAGCAGTACTTC CASNRRGLEYEQYF
- 11 TRBJ2-7 TRBV6-1 - TGTGCCAGCAGTTACAGGGACATCAAGTACTTC CASSYRDIKYF
- 16 TRBJ2-7 TRBV5-1 - TGCGCCAGCAGCTTGGAGGGGGGCGGGACATCCTACGAGCAGTACTTC CASSLEGGGTSYEQYF